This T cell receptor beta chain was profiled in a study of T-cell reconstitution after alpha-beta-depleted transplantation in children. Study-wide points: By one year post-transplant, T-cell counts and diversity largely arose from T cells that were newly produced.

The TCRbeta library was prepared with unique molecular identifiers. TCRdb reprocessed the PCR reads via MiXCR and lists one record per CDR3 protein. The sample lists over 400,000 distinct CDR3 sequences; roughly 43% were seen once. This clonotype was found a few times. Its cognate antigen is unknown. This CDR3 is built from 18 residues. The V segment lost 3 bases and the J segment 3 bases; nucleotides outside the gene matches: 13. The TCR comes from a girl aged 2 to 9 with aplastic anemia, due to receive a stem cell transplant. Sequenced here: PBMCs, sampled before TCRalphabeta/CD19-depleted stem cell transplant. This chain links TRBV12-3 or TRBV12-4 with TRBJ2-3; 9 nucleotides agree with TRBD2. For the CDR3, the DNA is TGTGCCAGCAGTTTCAACGCGGGAGGGGTGAAAGGGACAGATACGCAGTATTTT. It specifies CASSFNAGGVKGTDTQYF.